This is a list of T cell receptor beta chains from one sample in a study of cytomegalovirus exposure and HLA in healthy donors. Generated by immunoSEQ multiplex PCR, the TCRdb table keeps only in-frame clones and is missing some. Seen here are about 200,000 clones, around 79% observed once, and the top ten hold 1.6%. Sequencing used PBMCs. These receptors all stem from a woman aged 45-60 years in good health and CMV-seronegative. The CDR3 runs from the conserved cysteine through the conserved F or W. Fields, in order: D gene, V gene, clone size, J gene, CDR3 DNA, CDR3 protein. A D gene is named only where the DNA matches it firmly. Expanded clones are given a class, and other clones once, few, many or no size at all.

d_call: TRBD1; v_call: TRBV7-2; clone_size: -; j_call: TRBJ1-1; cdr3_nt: TGTGCCAGCAGCGCCCGACAGGGGGCTACGAACACTGAAGCTTTCTTT; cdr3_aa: CASSARQGATNTEAFF
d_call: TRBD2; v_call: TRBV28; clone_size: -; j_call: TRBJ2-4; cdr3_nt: TGTGCCAGCAGTCCTTCGAGTTTTAGCGGGAGTCTCCTGGGGACCAAAAACATTCAGTACTTC; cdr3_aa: CASSPSSFSGSLLGTKNIQYF
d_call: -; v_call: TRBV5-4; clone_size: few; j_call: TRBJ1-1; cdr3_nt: TGTGCCAGCAGCCTGCAACAGCCGAACACTGAAGCTTTCTTT; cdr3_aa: CASSLQQPNTEAFF
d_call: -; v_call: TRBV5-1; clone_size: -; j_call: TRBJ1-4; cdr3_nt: TGCGCCAGCAGCTCTGGGAGGGTCGCAGGGGCAACTAATGAAAAACTGTTTTTT; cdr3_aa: CASSSGRVAGATNEKLFF
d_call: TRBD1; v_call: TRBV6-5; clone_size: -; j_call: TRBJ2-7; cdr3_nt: TGTGCCAGCAGTTTTCGGGACAGCAGTCCGGGAGAGCAGTACTTC; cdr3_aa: CASSFRDSSPGEQYF
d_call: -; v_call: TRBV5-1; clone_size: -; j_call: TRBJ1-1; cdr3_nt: TGCGCCAGCAGCTTGGGTGCGAGTGAAGCTTTCTTT; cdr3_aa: CASSLGASEAFF
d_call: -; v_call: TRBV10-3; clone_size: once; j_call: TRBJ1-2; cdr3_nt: TGTGCCATCAAAAAAGCGGACCCAAACTATGGCTACACCTTC; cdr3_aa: CAIKKADPNYGYTF
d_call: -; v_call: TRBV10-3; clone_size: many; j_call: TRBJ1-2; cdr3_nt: TGTGCCATCAGTGACTCTACGACAGGCCAACATGGCTACACCTTC; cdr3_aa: CAISDSTTGQHGYTF
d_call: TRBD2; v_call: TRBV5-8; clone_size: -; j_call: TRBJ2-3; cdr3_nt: TGTGCCAGCAGCCCCCGGAGGCGGGAGGGGGATACGCAGTATTTT; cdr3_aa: CASSPRRREGDTQYF
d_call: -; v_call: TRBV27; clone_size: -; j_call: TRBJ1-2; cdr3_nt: TGTGCCAGCAGTATCAGAATTACGATGGGACGGGAGAACTATGGCTACACCTTC; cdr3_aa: CASSIRITMGRENYGYTF
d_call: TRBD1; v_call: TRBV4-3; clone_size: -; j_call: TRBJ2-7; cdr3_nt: TGCGCCAGCAGCCAAGATTTCACAGGGGCCGAGCAGTACTTC; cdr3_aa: CASSQDFTGAEQYF
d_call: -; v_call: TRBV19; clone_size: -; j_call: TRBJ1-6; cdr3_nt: TGTGCCAGTAGCAAGGGAAGAGGGGGAAGCTCACCCCTCCACTTT; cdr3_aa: CASSKGRGGSSPLHF
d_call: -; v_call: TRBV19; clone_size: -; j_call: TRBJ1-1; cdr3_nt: TGTGCCAGTAGTTCCCCTGGACAGATCAAGACTGAAGCTTTCTTT; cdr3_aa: CASSSPGQIKTEAFF
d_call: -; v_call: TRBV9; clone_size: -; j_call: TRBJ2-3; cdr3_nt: TGTGCCAGCAGCGCCCAGGGGACAGATACGCAGTATTTT; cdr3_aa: CASSAQGTDTQYF
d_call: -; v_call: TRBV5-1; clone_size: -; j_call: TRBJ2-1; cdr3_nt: TGCGCCAGCAGCTTGGCTTTTCAGCGCCGCAATGAGCAGTTCTTC; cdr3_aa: CASSLAFQRRNEQFF
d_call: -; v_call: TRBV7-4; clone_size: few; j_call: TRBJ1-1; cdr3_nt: TGTGCCAGCAGCTTAGTGCTAGGGGGAAGCACTGAAGCTTTCTTT; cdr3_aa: CASSLVLGGSTEAFF
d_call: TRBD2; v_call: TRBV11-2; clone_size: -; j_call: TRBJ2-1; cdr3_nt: TGTGCCAGCAGCTCTCGGGGGGTCCGGCCCGCGCAGTTCTTC; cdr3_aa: CASSSRGVRPAQFF
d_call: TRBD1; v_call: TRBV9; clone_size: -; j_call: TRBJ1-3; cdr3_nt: TGTGCCAGCAGCCCCGGACAGGGGTTATTTGGAAACACCATATATTTT; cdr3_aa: CASSPGQGLFGNTIYF
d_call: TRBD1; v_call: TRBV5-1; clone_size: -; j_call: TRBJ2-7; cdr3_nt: TGCGCCAGCAGCTTGGTAGGAGGACAGGGGTTCGAGCAGTACTTC; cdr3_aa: CASSLVGGQGFEQYF
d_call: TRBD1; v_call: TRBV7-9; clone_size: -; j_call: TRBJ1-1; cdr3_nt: TGTGCCAGCAGCTTAGTTACAGGGGGTGGAACTGAAGCTTTCTTT; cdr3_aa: CASSLVTGGGTEAFF
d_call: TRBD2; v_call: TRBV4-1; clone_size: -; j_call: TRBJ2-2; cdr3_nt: TGCGCCAGCAGCCAGGGTTTAGCGGGAGGAGCGACCGGGGAGCTGTTTTTT; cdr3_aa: CASSQGLAGGATGELFF
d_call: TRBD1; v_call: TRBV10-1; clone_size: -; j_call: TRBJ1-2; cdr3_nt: TGCGCCAGCAGTGACGCCGACAGGGCTTCAGCTAACTATGGCTACACCTTC; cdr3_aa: CASSDADRASANYGYTF
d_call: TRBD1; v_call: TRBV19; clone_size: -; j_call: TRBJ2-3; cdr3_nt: TGTGCCAGTAACCAACAGGGGTACACAGATACGCAGTATTTT; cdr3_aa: CASNQQGYTDTQYF
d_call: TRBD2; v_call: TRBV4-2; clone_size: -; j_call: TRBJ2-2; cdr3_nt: TGTGCCAGCAGAAGAGGGACTATTGAAACGAACACCGGGGAGCTGTTTTTT; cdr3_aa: CASRRGTIETNTGELFF
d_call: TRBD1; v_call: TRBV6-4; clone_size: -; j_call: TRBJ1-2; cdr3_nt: TGTGCCAGCAGCCAGGGACAGGGGCTTGGCTATGGCTACACCTTC; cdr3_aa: CASSQGQGLGYGYTF
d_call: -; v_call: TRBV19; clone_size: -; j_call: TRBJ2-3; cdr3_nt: TGTGCCAGTAACAAGGGGGTCACAGATACGCAGTATTTT; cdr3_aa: CASNKGVTDTQYF
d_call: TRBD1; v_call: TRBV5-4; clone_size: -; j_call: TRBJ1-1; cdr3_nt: TGTGCCAGCAGCTTGGATAGGGACAGCACTGAAGCTTTCTTT; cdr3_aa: CASSLDRDSTEAFF
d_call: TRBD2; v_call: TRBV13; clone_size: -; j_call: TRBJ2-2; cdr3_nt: TGTGCCAGCAGCTTAGATTCCAGCGGGGGTGGCACCGGGGAGCTGTTTTTT; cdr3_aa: CASSLDSSGGGTGELFF
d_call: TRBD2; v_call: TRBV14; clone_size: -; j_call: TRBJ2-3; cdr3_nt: TGTGCCAGCAGCCGCGGCTCACTAGCGGCCCCGCAGTATTTT; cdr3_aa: CASSRGSLAAPQYF
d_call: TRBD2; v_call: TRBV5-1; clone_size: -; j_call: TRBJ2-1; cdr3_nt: TGCGCCAGCAGCTTGGCGGGGGGCAATGAGCAGTTCTTC; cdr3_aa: CASSLAGGNEQFF
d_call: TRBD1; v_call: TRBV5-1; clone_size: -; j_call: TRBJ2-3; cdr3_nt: TGCGCCAGCAGCTTCCGGACAGGGACAGATACGCAGTATTTT; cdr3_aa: CASSFRTGTDTQYF
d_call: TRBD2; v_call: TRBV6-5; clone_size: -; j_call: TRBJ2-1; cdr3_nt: TGTGCCAGCAGTTACGGGACTAGCGACAATGAGCAGTTCTTC; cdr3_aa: CASSYGTSDNEQFF
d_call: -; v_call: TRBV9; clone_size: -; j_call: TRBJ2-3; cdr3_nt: TGTGCCAGCAGCGTAGTTAGCTCCACAGATACGCAGTATTTT; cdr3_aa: CASSVVSSTDTQYF
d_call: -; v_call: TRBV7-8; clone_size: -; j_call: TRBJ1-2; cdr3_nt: TGTGCCAGCAGCTTAGGGACAGCCTATGGCTACACCTTC; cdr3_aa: CASSLGTAYGYTF
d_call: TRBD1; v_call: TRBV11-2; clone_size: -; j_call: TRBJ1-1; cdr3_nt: TGTGCCAGCAGCCGTGCGGGTCAGGGGGCTAGGACTGAAGCTTTCTTT; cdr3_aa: CASSRAGQGARTEAFF
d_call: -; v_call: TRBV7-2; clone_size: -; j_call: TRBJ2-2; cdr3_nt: TGTGCCAGCAGCTTAGGGCACCAGAACACCGGGGAGCTGTTTTTT; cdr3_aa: CASSLGHQNTGELFF
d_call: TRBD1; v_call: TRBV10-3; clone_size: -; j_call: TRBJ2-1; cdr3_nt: TGTGCCATCAGTGAGCCCATAGGGACAGGCGACTACAATGAGCAGTTCTTC; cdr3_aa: CAISEPIGTGDYNEQFF
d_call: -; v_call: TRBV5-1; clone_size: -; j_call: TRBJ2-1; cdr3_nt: TGCGCCAGCAGCGTAATATCCAGCTCCTACAATGAGCAGTTCTTC; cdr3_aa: CASSVISSSYNEQFF
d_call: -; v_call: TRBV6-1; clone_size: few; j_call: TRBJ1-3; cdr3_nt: TGTGCCAGCACCCTGTACTCTGGAAACACCATATATTTT; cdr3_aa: CASTLYSGNTIYF
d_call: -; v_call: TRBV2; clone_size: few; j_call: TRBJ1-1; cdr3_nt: TGTGCCAGCAACAGGGACACTGAAGCTTTCTTT; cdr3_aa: CASNRDTEAFF
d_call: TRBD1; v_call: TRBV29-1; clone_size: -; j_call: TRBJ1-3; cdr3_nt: TGCAGCGTTAACGACAGGGGGCTCTCTGGAAACACCATATATTTT; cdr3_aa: CSVNDRGLSGNTIYF
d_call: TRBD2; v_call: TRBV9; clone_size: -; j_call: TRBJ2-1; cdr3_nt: TGTGCCAGCAGCCCTCGGGACAGGGTTCGGACTAGCGGGTACAATGAGCAGTTCTTC; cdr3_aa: CASSPRDRVRTSGYNEQFF
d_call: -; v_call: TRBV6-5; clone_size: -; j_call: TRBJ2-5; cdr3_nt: TGTGCCAGCAGTTACTCGGGCAGGGAAGGTGAGACCCAGTACTTC; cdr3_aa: CASSYSGREGETQYF
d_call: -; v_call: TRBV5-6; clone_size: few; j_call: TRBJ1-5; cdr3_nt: TGTGCCAGCAGCTTGGGAGCCACAGGGTATGATCAGCCCCAGCATTTT; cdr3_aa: CASSLGATGYDQPQHF
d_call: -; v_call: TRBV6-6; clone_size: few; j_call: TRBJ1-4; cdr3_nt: TGTGCCAGCAGTTCCGAACACAGTCCTAATGAAAAACTGTTTTTT; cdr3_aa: CASSSEHSPNEKLFF
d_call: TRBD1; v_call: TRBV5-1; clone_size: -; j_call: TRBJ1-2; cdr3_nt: TGCGCCAGCAGTACAGGGGTTGATGGCTACACCTTC; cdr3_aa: CASSTGVDGYTF
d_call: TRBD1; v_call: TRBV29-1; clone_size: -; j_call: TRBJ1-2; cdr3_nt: TGCAGCGTTGCGAAAGGACAGGGGGCGGCTGGCTACACCTTC; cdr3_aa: CSVAKGQGAAGYTF